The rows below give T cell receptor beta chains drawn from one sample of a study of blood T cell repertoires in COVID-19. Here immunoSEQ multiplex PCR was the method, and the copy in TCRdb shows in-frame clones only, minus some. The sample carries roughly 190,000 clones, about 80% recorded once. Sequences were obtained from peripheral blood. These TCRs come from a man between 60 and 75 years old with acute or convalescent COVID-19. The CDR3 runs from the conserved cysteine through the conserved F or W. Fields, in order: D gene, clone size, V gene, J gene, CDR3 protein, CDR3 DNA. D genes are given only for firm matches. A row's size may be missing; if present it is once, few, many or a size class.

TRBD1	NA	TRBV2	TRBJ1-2	CASREGGRYGYTF	TGTGCCAGCAGAGAAGGGGGCCGCTATGGCTACACCTTC
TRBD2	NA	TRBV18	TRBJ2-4	CASSPKSSGKNIQYF	TGTGCCAGCTCACCAAAGTCTAGCGGCAAAAACATTCAGTACTTC
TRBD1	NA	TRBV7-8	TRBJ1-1	CASSLRTGDLMNTEAFF	TGTGCCAGCAGCCTCAGGACAGGGGATCTCATGAACACTGAAGCTTTCTTT
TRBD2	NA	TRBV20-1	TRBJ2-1	CSASLLAGGPRLPHEQFF	TGCAGTGCTAGTTTACTAGCGGGGGGGCCGAGGCTTCCGCATGAGCAGTTCTTC
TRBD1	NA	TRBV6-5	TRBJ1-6	CASTKGTENSPLHF	TGTGCCAGCACCAAAGGGACAGAGAATTCACCCCTCCACTTT
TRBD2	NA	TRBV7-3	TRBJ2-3	CASSLSPGASGATDTQYF	TGTGCCAGCAGCTTAAGTCCCGGGGCTAGCGGGGCCACAGATACGCAGTATTTT
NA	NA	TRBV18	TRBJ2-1	CASSPEGGNRFVNEQFF	TGTGCCAGCTCACCCGAAGGGGGTAATCGTTTTGTTAATGAGCAGTTCTTC
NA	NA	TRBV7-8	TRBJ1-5	CASSLNREQPQHF	TGTGCCAGCAGCTTGAACAGGGAGCAGCCCCAGCATTTT
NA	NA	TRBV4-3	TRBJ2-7	CASSQADSQHYEQYF	TGCGCCAGCAGCCAGGCGGACAGTCAACACTACGAGCAGTACTTC
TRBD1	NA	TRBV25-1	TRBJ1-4	CASSAYRGREKLFF	TGTGCCAGCAGTGCTTACAGGGGGAGGGAAAAACTGTTTTTT
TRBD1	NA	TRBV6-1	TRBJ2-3	CASSEGQGADTQYF	TGTGCCAGCAGTGAAGGGCAGGGGGCAGATACGCAGTATTTT
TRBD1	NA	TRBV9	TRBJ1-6	CASSVVERRGGVYSPLHF	TGTGCCAGCAGCGTAGTTGAGAGGCGAGGGGGCGTATATTCACCCCTCCACTTT
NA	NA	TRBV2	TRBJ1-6	CASSPPGRYSPLHF	TGTGCCAGCAGTCCCCCAGGGAGGTATTCACCCCTCCACTTT
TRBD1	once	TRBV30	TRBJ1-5	CAWSVTGQTPNQPQHF	TGTGCCTGGAGTGTGACGGGACAGACACCCAATCAGCCCCAGCATTTT
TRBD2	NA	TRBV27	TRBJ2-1	CASSLALAGAGEQFF	TGTGCCAGCAGTTTAGCACTAGCGGGAGCTGGTGAGCAGTTCTTC
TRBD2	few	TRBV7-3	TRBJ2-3	CASSLKHASGSPTDTQYF	TGTGCCAGCAGCTTAAAGCACGCGAGCGGGAGTCCCACAGATACGCAGTATTTT
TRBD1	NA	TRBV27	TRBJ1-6	CASSLTRQGAPQGNSPLHF	TGTGCCAGCAGCTTGACGAGGCAGGGGGCTCCTCAGGGGAATTCACCCCTCCACTTT
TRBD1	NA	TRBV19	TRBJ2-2	CASSPGQGTVGELFF	TGTGCCAGTAGTCCGGGACAGGGTACGGTCGGGGAGCTGTTTTTT
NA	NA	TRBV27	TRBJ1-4	CASTPRATNEKLFF	TGTGCCAGCACGCCCAGGGCAACTAATGAAAAACTGTTTTTT
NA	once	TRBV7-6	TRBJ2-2	CASSLAPQANTGELFF	TGTGCCAGCAGCTTAGCCCCACAAGCGAACACCGGGGAGCTGTTTTTT
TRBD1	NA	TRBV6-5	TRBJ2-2	CASSPGGGMGELFF	TGTGCCAGCAGTCCAGGGGGCGGAATGGGGGAGCTGTTTTTT
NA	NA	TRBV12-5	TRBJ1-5	CASGSGENQPQHF	TGTGCTAGTGGTTCCGGTGAGAATCAGCCCCAGCATTTT
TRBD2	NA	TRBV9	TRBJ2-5	CASSVAGGAQETQYF	TGTGCCAGCAGCGTGGCGGGGGGGGCCCAAGAGACCCAGTACTTC
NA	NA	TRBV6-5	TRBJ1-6	CASGPYSPLHF	TGTGCCAGCGGCCCGTATTCACCCCTCCACTTT
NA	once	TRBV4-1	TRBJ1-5	CASSQDLGNQPQHF	TGCGCCAGCAGCCAAGATCTAGGCAATCAGCCCCAGCATTTT
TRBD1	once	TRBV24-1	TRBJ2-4	CATSDPGTGADIQYF	TGTGCCACCAGTGATCCCGGGACAGGGGCCGACATTCAGTACTTC
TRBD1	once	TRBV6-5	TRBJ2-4	CASRSGTGGDIQYF	TGTGCCAGCAGATCCGGGACAGGGGGGGACATTCAGTACTTC
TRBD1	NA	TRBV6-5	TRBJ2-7	CASRRDRLYEQYF	TGTGCCAGCCGCCGGGACAGGTTATACGAGCAGTACTTC
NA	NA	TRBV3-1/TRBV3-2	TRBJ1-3	CASSSPLSSGNTIYF	TGTGCCAGCAGCTCTCCATTGAGCTCTGGAAACACCATATATTTT
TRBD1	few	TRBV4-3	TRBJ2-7	CASSQDPAGGTYEQYF	TGCGCCAGCAGCCAAGATCCGGCAGGGGGAACCTACGAGCAGTACTTC
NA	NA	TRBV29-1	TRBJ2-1	CSVAQVTYNEQFF	TGCAGCGTTGCCCAGGTCACCTACAATGAGCAGTTCTTC
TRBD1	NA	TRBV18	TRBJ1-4	CASSPRGGTGDQKLFF	TGTGCCAGCTCACCACGGGGGGGGACAGGCGATCAAAAACTGTTTTTT
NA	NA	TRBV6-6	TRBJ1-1	CASSPITQGEGTEAFF	TGTGCCAGCAGTCCTATCACACAGGGAGAGGGGACTGAAGCTTTCTTT
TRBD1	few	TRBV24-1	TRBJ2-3	CATGDSGQGARTDTQYF	TGTGCCACCGGGGACTCGGGACAGGGGGCGCGGACAGATACGCAGTATTTT
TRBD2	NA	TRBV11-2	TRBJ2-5	CASSLHGGEETQYF	TGTGCCAGCAGCTTACACGGGGGGGAAGAGACCCAGTACTTC
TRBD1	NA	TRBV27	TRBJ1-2	CASSTMTGVNYGYTF	TGTGCCAGCAGCACAATGACAGGGGTTAACTATGGCTACACCTTC
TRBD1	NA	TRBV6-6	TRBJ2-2	CASSYWDRGNTGELFF	TGTGCCAGCAGTTACTGGGACAGGGGGAACACCGGGGAGCTGTTTTTT
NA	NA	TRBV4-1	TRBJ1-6	CASSQEVQSPLHF	TGCGCCAGCAGCCAAGAGGTTCAGTCGCCCCTCCACTTT
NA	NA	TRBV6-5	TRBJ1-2	CASSQSGTPYGYTF	TGTGCCAGCAGCCAATCCGGGACACCTTATGGCTACACCTTC
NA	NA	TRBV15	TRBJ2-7	CATSRDWWQGPTYEQYF	TGTGCCACCAGCAGAGATTGGTGGCAGGGGCCTACCTACGAGCAGTACTTC
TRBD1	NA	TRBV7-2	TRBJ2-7	CASSLSGQGDYEQYF	TGTGCCAGCAGCCTATCGGGACAGGGTGATTACGAGCAGTACTTC
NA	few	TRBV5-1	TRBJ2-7	CASSNDGAAYEQYF	TGCGCCAGCAGCAACGACGGAGCCGCCTACGAGCAGTACTTC
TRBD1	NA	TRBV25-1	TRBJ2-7	CASSELEGTGDHEQYF	TGTGCCAGCAGTGAATTGGAAGGGACAGGGGACCACGAGCAGTACTTC
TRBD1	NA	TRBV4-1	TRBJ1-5	CASSQNTATGGQPQHF	TGCGCCAGCAGCCAAAATACCGCCACAGGGGGACAGCCCCAGCATTTT
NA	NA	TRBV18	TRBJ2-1	CASSPFSPLAVDEQFF	TGTGCCAGCTCACCCTTCTCCCCGCTAGCTGTCGATGAGCAGTTCTTC
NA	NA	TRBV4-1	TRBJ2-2	CASSQGTSPGTGELFF	TGCGCCAGCAGCCAAGGGACCTCCCCGGGGACCGGGGAGCTGTTTTTT
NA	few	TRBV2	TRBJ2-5	CASRTHDSQETQYF	TGTGCCAGCAGGACCCACGACAGCCAAGAGACCCAGTACTTC
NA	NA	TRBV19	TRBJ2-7	CASSIVTSRVGEQYF	TGTGCCAGTAGTATAGTTACTAGTCGAGTCGGCGAGCAGTACTTC
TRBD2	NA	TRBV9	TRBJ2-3	CASSTQGLAGTDTQYF	TGTGCCAGCAGCACCCAGGGACTAGCGGGCACAGATACGCAGTATTTT